This T cell receptor beta chain derives from a study of blood T cell repertoires in COVID-19. Study-level information: Both acute and convalescent COVID-19 samples were obtained from the United States, Italy and Spain. From T cells, B-cell-depleted T cells, or PBMCs came the material, which was cDNA or gDNA.

The CDR3 totals 15 residues. Germline-derived CDR1 and CDR2 are LNHDA and SQIVND (reference sequence). V trimming: 6 bases; J trimming: 1 base; junction bases outside the gene matches: 8. Original data processing: Amplification from reference gene primers served as the basis for estimated nucleated cell counts. TCRdb keeps only in-frame clones here, not all; method: immunoSEQ multiplex PCR. V and J calls and clone size are copied from that table; D and trimming were computed from the DNA. Of around 64,000 clones listed, 85% to 90% were seen once; the top ten hold approximately 3%. The count of this clone is one.

The sequencing sample was made of peripheral blood. The sequence was collected from a man in his fifties or sixties with active COVID-19. This chain joins TRBV19 and TRBJ1-1, with 7 nucleotides matching TRBD1. The CDR3 sequence is CASRQDRRRNTEAFF. CDR3 bases: TGTGCCAGTAGGCAGGACAGGCGACGGAACACTGAAGCTTTCTTT.